Each of the 32 T cell receptor beta chains below was sequenced from the same sample in a study of OX40 agonist ivuxolimab in advanced cancers. Produced via immunoSEQ multiplex PCR; TCRdb's table is partial and in-frame only. The table records some 39,000 clones, approximately 89% of them present only once. The material sequenced was CD4+ or CD8+ T cells sorted from blood, taken in a trial of the OX40 agonist ivuxolimab. These receptors were obtained from an adult with an advanced solid tumor such as melanoma, head and neck, liver or kidney cancer.

This chain uses TRBV28 with TRBJ1-4; D call uncertain. CDR3 length: 15 amino acids. Trimming took off 10 bases at V and 3 bases at J, with 18 bases between the two ends. CDR1 and CDR2 (germline): MDHEN, SYDVKM. The CDR3 coding sequence is TGTGCCATTAGAGGAGACCGGTGGGCTAATGAAAAACTGTTTTTT. Residues: CAIRGDRWANEKLFF.

This chain joins TRBV7-8 and TRBJ2-3, with D possibly being TRBD2 (5 bases). The length of the CDR3 is 14 residues. Between the trimmed V and J ends, which lost 5 bases and 6 bases, there was a span of 15 bases. Germline CDR1 and CDR2: SGHVS and FQNEAQ. CDR3 loop: CASSLRTFADTQYF. For the CDR3, the DNA is TGTGCCAGCAGCCTCCGGACTTTCGCGGATACGCAGTATTTT. The whole variable domain, filled in from reference TRBV7-8 and TRBJ2-3, reads GAGVSQSPRYKVAKRGQDVALRCDPISGHVSLFWYQQALGQGPEFLTYFQNEAQLDKSGLPSDRFFAERPEGSVSTLKIQRTQQEDSAVYLCASSLRTFADTQYFGPGTRLTVL.

There are a few counts of this clone. This sequence joins TRBV14 and TRBJ2-7, with 8 positions matching TRBD2. The V gene's germline CDR1 is SGHDN and CDR2 FVKESK. Losses at the gene ends were 3 bases for V and 0 bases for J; bases not matched to a gene: 13. CDR3 length equals 18 residues. The CDR3 sequence: CASSQFGGGGRGSYEQYF. The DNA of the CDR3 is TGTGCCAGCAGCCAGTTCGGGGGGGGTGGCCGCGGCTCCTACGAGCAGTACTTC.

The chain couples TRBV25-1 to TRBJ1-2; 7 nucleotides match TRBD1. This CDR3 is 14 amino acids long. Trimming at V came to 7 bases and at J to 8 bases, leaving 13 bases not matched to a gene. The germline CDR1 and CDR2 sequences are MGHDK and SYGVNS. This chain's CDR3 is CASKEGGPMEGYTF. In DNA, the CDR3 is TGTGCCAGCAAGGAAGGGGGCCCGATGGAGGGCTACACCTTC.

The chain carries TRBV19 and TRBJ1-5; 8 nucleotides line up with TRBD1. The CDR3 length is 13 residues. After removal of 6 bases from V and 6 bases from J, the junction contained 4 bases not matched to a gene. CDR1 and CDR2 (germline): LNHDA, SQIVND (reference sequence). The CDR3 DNA is TGTGCCAGTAGGGACGACAGGGGTCAGCCCCAGCATTTT. Protein product: CASRDDRGQPQHF.

V usage is TRBV5-8 and J usage is TRBJ1-1; D gene uncertain. Germline lookup yields CDR1 SGHTS and CDR2 YDEGEE. Trimming pared 1 base from V and 1 base from J, leaving 11 bases between. This CDR3 is 15 amino acids long. CDR3 residues: CASSLWFPENTEAFF. The CDR3 DNA follows: TGTGCCAGCAGCTTGTGGTTTCCCGAGAACACTGAAGCTTTCTTT. The entire variable domain, with the rest obtained from reference TRBV5-8 and TRBJ1-1, is as follows: EAGVTQSPTHLIKTRGQQATLRCSPISGHTSVYWYQQALGLGLQFLLWYDEGEERNRGNFPPRFSGRQFPNYSSELNVNALELEDSALYLCASSLWFPENTEAFFGQGTRLTVV.

The chain couples TRBV5-1 to TRBJ1-1; D remains ambiguous. Germline loops: CDR1 SGHRS, CDR2 YFSETQ. CDR3 size: 13 residues. Trimming cost V 7 bases and J 1 base, with 11 bases left between them. CDR3 loop: CASQIGPNTEAFF. Written as DNA, the CDR3 is TGCGCCAGCCAGATCGGCCCGAACACTGAAGCTTTCTTT.

This chain connects TRBV11-1 to TRBJ2-3, with 9 bases that match TRBD2. The CDR3 spans 16 residues. V shed 4 bases and J 1 base; nucleotides not matched to a gene: 6. Germline V gives CDR1 SGHAT, CDR2 FQDESV (reference sequence). CDR3 in DNA: TGTGCCAGCAGCTCCCGGGCTAGCGGGGGCACAGATACGCAGTATTTT. Encoded protein: CASSSRASGGTDTQYF.

This sequence joins TRBV14 and TRBJ2-5, with TRBD1 matching over 11 bases. The CDR3 runs 16 residues. Germline trimming cut 0 bases from V and 2 bases from J; bases unmatched to any gene: 2. The germline CDR1 and CDR2 sequences are SGHDN and FVKESK. The CDR3 spells CASSQEGDRGQETQYF. The CDR3 nucleotides read TGTGCCAGCAGCCAAGAAGGGGACAGGGGGCAAGAGACCCAGTACTTC.

Here the CDR3 reads CASSIAPGTQPYEQYF. The CDR3 nucleotides are TGTGCCAGTAGTATAGCCCCCGGGACGCAGCCCTACGAGCAGTACTTC. The chain combines TRBV19 with TRBJ2-7; the D gene could be TRBD1 or TRBD2 (5 bases each). The ends were cut back, 1 base at V and 2 bases at J, with 15 bases in the middle. The CDR3 is made up of 16 amino acids. Germline lookup yields CDR1 LNHDA and CDR2 SQIVND (reference sequence). The full variable domain, rest sourced from reference TRBV19 and TRBJ2-7, is DGGITQSPKYLFRKEGQNVTLSCEQNLNHDAMYWYRQDPGQGLRLIYYSQIVNDFQKGDIAEGYSVSREKKESFPLTVTSAQKNPTAFYLCASSIAPGTQPYEQYFGPGTRLTVT.

The rearrangement joins TRBV7-9 to TRBJ1-1, with D unresolved. Trimming took off 2 bases at V and 11 bases at J, with 15 bases between the two ends. The CDR3 spans 13 residues. CDR1 is SEHNR, CDR2 FQNEAQ, per germline (reference sequence). CDR3 DNA: TGTGCCAGCAGCTTAATTGAGGCCTCTCGGGCTTTCTTT. This sequence encodes CASSLIEASRAFF.

This clone was recorded a few times. This sequence joins TRBV9 and TRBJ1-6; a possible D gene is TRBD1 (5 bases). The CDR3 covers 14 residues. Trimming removed 1 base at V and 10 bases at J, with 12 bases between. CDR1 is SGDLS and CDR2 is YYNGEE in the germline V gene. The CDR3 is CASSVRQGDSPLHF. CDR3 bases: TGTGCCAGCAGCGTAAGGCAGGGTGACTCACCCCTCCACTTT.

The V and J genes are TRBV30 and TRBJ1-2; 9 bases line up with TRBD1. V shed 8 bases and J 2 bases; nucleotides not matched to a gene: 9. Germline CDR1 GTSNPN, CDR2 SVGIG (reference sequence). The CDR3 is made up of 14 amino acids. CDR3 sequence (DNA): TGTGCCCAAAGTACAGGGACAGGGAACTATGGCTACACCTTC. This codes for CAQSTGTGNYGYTF.

The rearrangement joins TRBV5-1 to TRBJ2-1, with TRBD2 matching 8 bases. Germline V CDR1 and CDR2: SGHRS, YFSETQ. This CDR3 region has 14 residues. V shed 2 bases, J shed 6 bases, and the junction held 4 bases outside the gene matches. The CDR3 here is CASSLAGVGNEQFF. Here the CDR3 DNA reads TGCGCCAGCAGCTTAGCGGGAGTCGGCAATGAGCAGTTCTTC.

The chain has TRBV5-1 and TRBJ2-3, with D perhaps TRBD2 (6 bases). V lost 0 bases and J 2 bases, leaving 13 bases between the germline ends. Per germline, CDR1 SGHRS and CDR2 YFSETQ. CDR3 length: 16 amino acids. The DNA of the CDR3 is TGCGCCAGCAGCTTGGGGGGACTCCGTTCCACAGATACGCAGTATTTT. Translation gives CASSLGGLRSTDTQYF.

The CDR3 nucleotides read TGTGCCAGCAGCAAGACCATGAACACTGAAGCTTTCTTT. Translating it yields CASSKTMNTEAFF. The gene calls are TRBV7-8 and TRBJ1-1; no clear D gene. Germline V gene sequence: CDR1 SGHVS, CDR2 FQNEAQ. V lost 5 bases and J lost 0, with 7 bases in between. CDR3 length: 13 residues.

The chain recombines TRBV28 with TRBJ2-6; TRBD1 matches at 8 bases. This CDR3 is 17 amino acids long. With V trimmed by 6 bases and J by 2 bases, 9 bases remained unmatched. Germline loops: CDR1 MDHEN, CDR2 SYDVKM. The CDR3 loop is CASSRTGFRTGANVLTF. The DNA for the CDR3 is TGTGCCAGCAGCAGGACAGGGTTTCGCACTGGGGCCAACGTCCTGACTTTC.

This chain connects TRBV7-8 to TRBJ2-1; 9 positions agree with TRBD2. CDR3 length: 15 amino acids. CDR1 is SGHVS, CDR2 FQNEAQ, per germline. The V and J ends lost 7 bases and 9 bases, in that order; junction bases with no gene match: 13. This CDR3 is CASTPRGSGRGEQFF. CDR3 in DNA: TGTGCCAGCACCCCCCGGGGTAGCGGGAGAGGTGAGCAGTTCTTC.

This chain links TRBV10-2 with TRBJ2-7, with 10 bases fitting TRBD2. Losses at the gene ends were 6 bases for V and 6 bases for J; bases not matched to a gene: 11. The CDR3 runs to 15 residues. Germline V gene lookup returns CDR1 WSHSY and CDR2 SAAADI. The CDR3, as DNA: TGCGCCAGCAGCCCAGGGTGGCTAGCGGGAGTCGAGCAGTACTTC. This codes for CASSPGWLAGVEQYF.

This clone has a handful of counts. This chain uses TRBV27 with TRBJ2-7; perhaps TRBD1 as D (6 bases). The V end lost 2 bases, the J end lost 6 bases, and 8 bases lay between the germline ends. CDR3 length: 12 residues. Germline V gives CDR1 MNHEY, CDR2 SMNVEV (reference sequence). As DNA, the CDR3 is TGTGCCAGCAGTTTACAGGGGTCCGAGCAGTACTTC. This codes for CASSLQGSEQYF.

CDR3 sequence: CAISPGPGSNEQFF. CDR3 DNA sequence: TGTGCCATCAGCCCAGGGCCTGGTAGCAATGAGCAGTTCTTC. The chain combines TRBV10-3 with TRBJ2-1, with D perhaps matching TRBD1 (5 bases). This CDR3 has 14 amino acids. CDR1 is ENHRY and CDR2 is SYGVKD in the germline V gene. The germline V and J ends were trimmed by 6 bases and 6 bases, with 15 bases remaining between them.

This chain links TRBV28 with TRBJ2-3; D remains unclear. The CDR3 spans 12 residues. The V gene's germline CDR1 is MDHEN and CDR2 SYDVKM. Trimming took off 6 bases at V and 7 bases at J, with 11 bases between the two ends. The chain's CDR3 is CASSPWVNTQYF. CDR3 DNA: TGTGCCAGCAGCCCGTGGGTGAATACGCAGTATTTT.

Written as DNA, the CDR3 is TGTGCCAGCAGTTTATCATCGGAGAGCTCCTACAATGAGCAGTTCTTC. The encoded protein is CASSLSSESSYNEQFF. This chain uses TRBV27 with TRBJ2-1, with D uncertain. The CDR3 is 16 residues long. V was pared by 0 bases and J by 0 bases, with 9 bases between. The germline CDR1 and CDR2 sequences are MNHEY and SMNVEV (reference sequence).

V usage is TRBV19 and J usage is TRBJ2-1, with a possible D match to TRBD2 (5 bases). CDR3 length: 17 residues. The ends were cut back, 5 bases at V and 7 bases at J, with 24 bases in the middle. Germline V gene sequence: CDR1 LNHDA, CDR2 SQIVND (reference sequence). The DNA for the CDR3 is TGTGCCAGTAGTCCCCTTTTTGCGGCCACTAGGGTAAATGAGCAGTTCTTC. Amino acids: CASSPLFAATRVNEQFF. Complete variable domain (other parts from reference TRBV19 and TRBJ2-1): DGGITQSPKYLFRKEGQNVTLSCEQNLNHDAMYWYRQDPGQGLRLIYYSQIVNDFQKGDIAEGYSVSREKKESFPLTVTSAQKNPTAFYLCASSPLFAATRVNEQFFGPGTRLTVL.

The V gene is TRBV27, the J gene TRBJ1-5; TRBD1 matches 7 bases. The junction had 7 bases not matched to a gene; V was cut back by 5 bases and J by 0 bases. CDR1 MNHEY and CDR2 SMNVEV come from the germline V gene (reference sequence). The CDR3 consists of 16 residues. CDR3 sequence reads: CASSPRRGDSNQPQHF. The CDR3, as DNA: TGTGCCAGCAGTCCCCGCAGGGGGGATAGCAATCAGCCCCAGCATTTT.

The chain has TRBV11-3 and TRBJ1-1; D perhaps matches TRBD1 (6 bases). The CDR3 consists of 14 residues. CDR1 is SGHNT, CDR2 YENEEA, per germline. Trimming took off 0 bases at V and 11 bases at J, with 16 bases between the two ends. CDR3 protein: CASSLEEGGGPAFF. In DNA, the CDR3 is TGTGCCAGCAGCTTAGAAGAGGGCGGGGGGCCCGCTTTCTTT.

V gene TRBV5-5 combines with J gene TRBJ1-2; no firm D call. Germline V gene data show CDR1 as SGHKS and CDR2 as YYEKEE (reference sequence). This CDR3 spans 13 amino acids. Between the trimmed V and J ends, which lost 0 bases and 4 bases, there was a span of 7 bases. CDR3 residues: CASSLGPSYGYTF. The CDR3 coding sequence is TGTGCCAGCAGCTTGGGTCCTAGCTATGGCTACACCTTC.

The CDR3 DNA sequence: TGTGCCAGTAGACTAGCGGGAGTAAAGGATACGCAGTATTTT. Translation: CASRLAGVKDTQYF. This chain links TRBV11-3 with TRBJ2-3; TRBD2 agrees at 12 bases. Losses at the gene ends were 9 bases for V and 6 bases for J; bases not matched to a gene: 7. The germline CDR1 and CDR2 sequences are SGHNT and YENEEA. This CDR3 region has 14 residues.

The V gene is TRBV5-3, the J gene TRBJ1-5; D gene uncertain. TRBV5-3 is annotated as an ORF whose role is uncertain. The CDR3 sequence is 14 residues long. V lost 8 bases to trimming and J lost 8 bases, with 20 bases between them. The chain's CDR3 is CASPYHESQEPQHF. CDR3 DNA: TGTGCCAGCCCATATCACGAGTCCCAGGAGCCCCAGCATTTT.

This chain links TRBV5-4 with TRBJ2-7, with 8 positions matching TRBD1. This CDR3 is built from 12 residues. After removal of 4 bases from V and 4 bases from J, the junction contained 1 base not matched to a gene. Germline values: CDR1 SGHNT, CDR2 YYREEE (reference sequence). CDR3 amino acids: CASSRTGYEQYF. The CDR3 nucleotides are TGTGCCAGCAGCCGGACAGGGTACGAGCAGTACTTC.

With respect to this clone: Other DNA sequences in the same sample also yield this CDR3. The chain has TRBV5-4 and TRBJ2-2; the match to TRBD2 covers 11 bases. Germline values: CDR1 SGHNT, CDR2 YYREEE (reference sequence). V was pared by 4 bases and J by 4 bases, with 6 bases of the junction left unmatched. The CDR3 has 16 residues. CDR3 sequence reads: CASSLGLAGLTGELFF. CDR3 DNA sequence: TGTGCCAGCAGCCTCGGACTAGCGGGCCTCACCGGGGAGCTGTTTTTT.

The rearrangement uses TRBV7-3 and TRBJ2-7, with D maybe TRBD2 (6 bases). Trimming removed 5 bases at V and 2 bases at J, with 16 bases between. The CDR3 has 15 amino acids. Germline V lookup: CDR1 SGHTA, CDR2 FQGTGA. The chain's CDR3 is CASSRSEGTPYEQYF. Written as DNA, the CDR3 is TGTGCCAGCAGCCGCTCGGAGGGGACCCCCTACGAGCAGTACTTC.